The source of this T cell receptor (beta chain) is a study of blood T cells in healthy people across ages. In the study overall: Template switching captured about one barcoded beta molecule per two T cells.

There are 8 residues in the CDR3. The germline CDR1 and CDR2 sequences are SGHTA and FQGTGA. With a J-beta primer mix and a sample-barcoded 5' primer, a second PCR ran 7 to 11 cycles. The template-switch adaptor, which had 12 random nucleotides, put a tag on each cDNA molecule. MiXCR, run by TCRdb on the 5' RACE reads, gives a single entry per CDR3 protein. This sample has about 690,000 distinct CDR3 sequences, with over 40% found just once. Sequenced sample: blood. J is TRBJ2-4 and V is TRBV7-3; D is unresolved. Gene TRBJ2-7 matches the end of the DNA better, so the J call may be wrong. The TCR sequence derives from an elderly man in good health. CDR3 sequence: CASDEQYF. The DNA for the CDR3 is TGTGCCTCGGACGAGCAGTACTTC.